This is a list of T cell receptor beta chains from one sample in a study of response to subunit inactivated influenza vaccine. TCRdb recomputed calls from the RT-PCR reads with MiXCR, one row per CDR3 protein. The profile shows 500,000 to 600,000 distinct CDR3 sequences, 11% of them singletons. The same sample was also used in a study of T cells expressing NK-cell markers.

The sample consisted of PBMCs from blood, taken on the day of vaccination. The receptors shown here come from a man between 45 and 60 years old who received an inactivated influenza vaccine. Both conserved end residues are part of each CDR3. Fields, in order: D gene, clone size, V gene, J gene, CDR3 DNA, CDR3 protein. D genes are given only for firm matches. Part of the rows lack a size; the others show once, few, many or a class for expanded clones.

D gene: TRBD1
clone size: few
V gene: TRBV19
J gene: TRBJ2-6
CDR3 DNA: TGTGCCAGTAGTACGTCGACAGGGTTTGGGGCCAACGTCCTGACTTTC
CDR3 protein: CASSTSTGFGANVLTF

D gene: .
clone size: many
V gene: TRBV10-3
J gene: TRBJ2-5
CDR3 DNA: TGTGCCATCAGTGAGTCGGGAGAGACCCAGTACTTC
CDR3 protein: CAISESGETQYF

D gene: TRBD2
clone size: .
V gene: TRBV11-2
J gene: TRBJ2-3
CDR3 DNA: TGTGCCAGCAGCTTAACTTCTTGGGCGGGAGGCACAGATACGCAGTATTTT
CDR3 protein: CASSLTSWAGGTDTQYF

D gene: TRBD1
clone size: .
V gene: TRBV2
J gene: TRBJ2-3
CDR3 DNA: TGTGCCAGGACGATGGGGAGAGGGACAGGAAGGCATACGCAGTATTTT
CDR3 protein: CARTMGRGTGRHTQYF

D gene: TRBD1
clone size: many
V gene: TRBV29-1
J gene: TRBJ1-2
CDR3 DNA: TGCAGCGTTGACGCCGACAGGGGCGGCTACACCTTC
CDR3 protein: CSVDADRGGYTF

D gene: .
clone size: few
V gene: TRBV30
J gene: TRBJ2-2
CDR3 DNA: TGTGCCTGGAGGTCGACGGGAGTTGTCACCGGGGAGCTGTTTTTT
CDR3 protein: CAWRSTGVVTGELFF

D gene: TRBD2
clone size: many
V gene: TRBV5-1
J gene: TRBJ2-3
CDR3 DNA: TGCGCCAGCAGCATTCTAGCGGAAAGCACAGATACGCAGTATTTT
CDR3 protein: CASSILAESTDTQYF

D gene: .
clone size: .
V gene: TRBV7-9
J gene: TRBJ2-3
CDR3 DNA: TGTGCCAGCAGCGACATAAAGGGGCAGGGTTACACAGATACGCAGTATTTT
CDR3 protein: CASSDIKGQGYTDTQYF

D gene: .
clone size: many
V gene: TRBV4-3
J gene: TRBJ2-2
CDR3 DNA: TGCGCCAGCAGCCAAGAGGGGTCGGGGAACACCGGGGAGCTGTTTTTT
CDR3 protein: CASSQEGSGNTGELFF

D gene: .
clone size: .
V gene: TRBV12-3/TRBV12-4
J gene: TRBJ1-3
CDR3 DNA: TGTGCCAGCAGTTTATGGATTGTAAGCTTGGAGGGATCAGGAAACACCATATATTTT
CDR3 protein: CASSLWIVSLEGSGNTIYF

D gene: TRBD1
clone size: few
V gene: TRBV5-5
J gene: TRBJ1-6
CDR3 DNA: TGTGCCAGCAGCTTGGGGCAGGGGGCCAGGAATAACTCACCCCTCCACTTT
CDR3 protein: CASSLGQGARNNSPLHF

D gene: TRBD2
clone size: .
V gene: TRBV12-3/TRBV12-4
J gene: TRBJ2-3
CDR3 DNA: TGTGCCAGCAGTTTAGATTCAGGAGCGGGGATAACAGATACGCAGTATTTT
CDR3 protein: CASSLDSGAGITDTQYF

D gene: TRBD2
clone size: once
V gene: TRBV7-2
J gene: TRBJ2-5
CDR3 DNA: TGTGCCAGCAGCTCCCGACTGGCGCGGGGGGAGACCCAGTACTTC
CDR3 protein: CASSSRLARGETQYF

D gene: .
clone size: many
V gene: TRBV5-1
J gene: TRBJ1-5
CDR3 DNA: TGCGCCAGCAGCTCCTCAGGGGAGAGGGGTCAGCCCCAGCATTTT
CDR3 protein: CASSSSGERGQPQHF

D gene: .
clone size: few
V gene: TRBV12-3/TRBV12-4
J gene: TRBJ2-3
CDR3 DNA: TGTGCCAGCAGTTTAGGGGATTCTAGCACAGATACGCAGTATTTT
CDR3 protein: CASSLGDSSTDTQYF

D gene: .
clone size: few
V gene: TRBV7-9
J gene: TRBJ2-1
CDR3 DNA: TGTGCCAGCAGCTTCCGAGTTCGGGAGAATGAGCAGTTCTTC
CDR3 protein: CASSFRVRENEQFF